This T cell receptor (beta chain) was found in a study of Ad26.COV2.S vaccination and SARS-CoV-2 variants. Whole-study context: Dosing was one shot or two shots 56 days apart.

TCRdb's table, derived via immunoSEQ multiplex PCR, lists solely in-frame clones and lacks some. The sample records almost 400,000 clones, about 91% being singletons. The CDR3 consists of 15 residues. Germline-derived CDR1 and CDR2 are SGHAT and FQNNGV. Unmatched junction bases numbered 4, after V lost 5 bases and J lost 0 bases. Stated treatment: around 19 received Ad26.COV2.S at low or high dose, single or two shots; about 5 received placebo; per-sample allocation not given. Collection of samples fell on day 63 after the first vaccine or placebo injection. As for this clone: Its antigen remains unknown.

General observations from the study: It was reported that spike-specific CD8+ and CD4+ T cell responses were substantially broad after vaccination. Researchers reported similar non-spike TCR breadth in vaccine and placebo recipients.

The material was peripheral blood, obtained in a trial of Ad26.COV2.S vaccine versus placebo. The rearrangement joins TRBV11-2 to TRBJ1-1; TRBD1 matches at 9 bases. The sequence was collected from a person between 18 and 59 years old who received the Ad26.COV2.S COVID-19 vaccine or a placebo. DNA of the CDR3: TGTGCCAGCAGCCAGACAGGGGGATTGAACACTGAAGCTTTCTTT. Its translation is CASSQTGGLNTEAFF.